This TCR beta chain was sequenced during a study of cytomegalovirus exposure and HLA in healthy donors. Study observations and caveats: In a later analysis, at a false discovery rate of 0.05, roughly 16,000 TCR beta sequences matched HLA alleles. In a later analysis, DRB1 alleles had the most associated TCRs; HLA-C alleles the fewest.

Use of 60 Vbeta and 13 Jbeta primers characterized the PCR. Only in-frame clones appear in the TCRdb table, and some are missing; sequencing was by immunoSEQ multiplex PCR. The table lists roughly 130,000 clones, about 81% of them singletons. A remark on this clone: Its antigen is not identified.

The source is a middle-aged woman in good health and CMV-seropositive. Sequenced input: PBMCs.

CDR3 amino acids: CASTKTGNYGYTF. The CDR3 DNA reads TGTGCCAGCACCAAGACAGGAAACTATGGCTACACCTTC. The genes are TRBV28 and TRBJ1-2, with TRBD1 as a possible D gene (6 bases). The CDR3 is 13 residues long. Looked up from germline, CDR1 is MDHEN and CDR2 is SYDVKM. Trimming cost V 7 bases and J 2 bases, with 11 bases left between them.